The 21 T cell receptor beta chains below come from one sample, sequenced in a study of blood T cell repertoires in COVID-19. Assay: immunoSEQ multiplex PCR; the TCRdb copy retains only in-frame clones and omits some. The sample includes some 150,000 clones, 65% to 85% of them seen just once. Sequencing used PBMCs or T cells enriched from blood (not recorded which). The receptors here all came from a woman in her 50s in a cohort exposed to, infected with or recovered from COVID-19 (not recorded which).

CDR3 sequence: CASSSHRGSFSMNTEAFF. The CDR3, as DNA: TGTGCCAGCAGTTCCCACAGGGGTTCCTTCTCAATGAACACTGAAGCTTTCTTT. The J gene is TRBJ1-1, the V gene TRBV28; TRBD1 matches 7 bases. This CDR3 has 18 amino acids. Germline trimming cut 4 bases from V and 0 bases from J; bases unmatched to any gene: 14. Germline loops: CDR1 MDHEN, CDR2 SYDVKM.

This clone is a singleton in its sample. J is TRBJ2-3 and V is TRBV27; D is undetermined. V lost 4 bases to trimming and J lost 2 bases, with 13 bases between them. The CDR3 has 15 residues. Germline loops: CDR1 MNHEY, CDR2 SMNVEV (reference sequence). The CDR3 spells CASSYGYPYTDTQYF. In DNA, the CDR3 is TGTGCCAGCAGTTACGGGTACCCATACACAGATACGCAGTATTTT.

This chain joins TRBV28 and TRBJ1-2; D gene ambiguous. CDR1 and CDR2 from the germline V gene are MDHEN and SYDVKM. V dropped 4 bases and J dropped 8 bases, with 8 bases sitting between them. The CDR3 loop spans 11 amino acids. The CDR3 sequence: CASSSKIGYTF. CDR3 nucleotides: TGTGCCAGCAGTTCTAAAATCGGCTACACCTTC.

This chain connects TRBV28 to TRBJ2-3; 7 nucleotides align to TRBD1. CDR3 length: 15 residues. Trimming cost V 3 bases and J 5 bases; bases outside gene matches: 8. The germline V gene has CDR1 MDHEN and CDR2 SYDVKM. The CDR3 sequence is CASSLSTGAGDTQYF. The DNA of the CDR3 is TGTGCCAGCAGTTTGTCTACAGGGGCGGGAGATACGCAGTATTTT.

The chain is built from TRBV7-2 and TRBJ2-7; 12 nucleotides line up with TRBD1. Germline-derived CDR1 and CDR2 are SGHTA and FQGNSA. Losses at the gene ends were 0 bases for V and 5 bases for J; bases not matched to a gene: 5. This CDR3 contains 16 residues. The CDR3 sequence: CASSLASGTGGDEQYF. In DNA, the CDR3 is TGTGCCAGCAGCTTAGCCTCCGGGACAGGGGGCGACGAGCAGTACTTC.

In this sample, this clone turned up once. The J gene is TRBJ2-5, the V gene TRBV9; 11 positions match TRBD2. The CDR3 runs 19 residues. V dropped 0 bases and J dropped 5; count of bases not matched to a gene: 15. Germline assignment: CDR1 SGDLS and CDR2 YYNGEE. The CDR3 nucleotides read TGTGCCAGCAGCGTAGGGGTCGGGCTAGCGGGGGGCGGAGGGGAGACCCAGTACTTC. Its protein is CASSVGVGLAGGGGETQYF.

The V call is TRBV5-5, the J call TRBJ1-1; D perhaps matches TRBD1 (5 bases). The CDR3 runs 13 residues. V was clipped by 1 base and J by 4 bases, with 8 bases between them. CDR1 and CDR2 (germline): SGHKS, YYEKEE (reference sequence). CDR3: CASSLRTGTEAFF. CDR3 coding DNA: TGTGCCAGCAGCTTGAGAACAGGCACTGAAGCTTTCTTT.

The CDR3 loop reads CASSLSPEGKAFF. The CDR3 DNA sequence: TGTGCCAGCAGCTTATCACCGGAGGGAAAAGCTTTCTTT. The chain recombines TRBV5-4 with TRBJ1-1, with D hard to call. The CDR3 runs 13 residues. Germline V lookup: CDR1 SGHNT, CDR2 YYREEE (reference sequence). Trimming pared 2 bases from V and 9 bases from J, leaving 14 bases between.

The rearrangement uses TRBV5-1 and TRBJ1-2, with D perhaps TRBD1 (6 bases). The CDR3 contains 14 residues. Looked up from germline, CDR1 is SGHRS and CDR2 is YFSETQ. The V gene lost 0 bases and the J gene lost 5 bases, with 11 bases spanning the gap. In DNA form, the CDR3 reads TGCGCCAGCAGCTTGGAAGACAGGAGTTATGGCTACACCTTC. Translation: CASSLEDRSYGYTF.

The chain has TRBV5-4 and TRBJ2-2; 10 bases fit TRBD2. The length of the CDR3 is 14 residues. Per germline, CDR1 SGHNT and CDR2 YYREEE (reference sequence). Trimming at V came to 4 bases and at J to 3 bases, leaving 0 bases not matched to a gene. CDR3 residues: CASSLAGDTGELFF. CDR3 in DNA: TGTGCCAGCAGCCTAGCGGGGGACACCGGGGAGCTGTTTTTT.

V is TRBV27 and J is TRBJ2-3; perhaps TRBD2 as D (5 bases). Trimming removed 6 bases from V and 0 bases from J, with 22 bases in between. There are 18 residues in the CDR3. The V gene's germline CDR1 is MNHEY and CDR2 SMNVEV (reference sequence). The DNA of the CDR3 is TGTGCCAGCAGCCAGGCTGGAACAGCGGTTCCTAGCACAGATACGCAGTATTTT. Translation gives CASSQAGTAVPSTDTQYF.

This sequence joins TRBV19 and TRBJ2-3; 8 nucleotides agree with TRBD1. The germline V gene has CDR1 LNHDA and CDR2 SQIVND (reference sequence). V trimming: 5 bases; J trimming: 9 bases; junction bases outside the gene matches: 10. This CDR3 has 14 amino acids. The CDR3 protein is CASSVGGAGGTQYF. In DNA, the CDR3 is TGTGCCAGTAGTGTCGGCGGGGCAGGGGGCACGCAGTATTTT.

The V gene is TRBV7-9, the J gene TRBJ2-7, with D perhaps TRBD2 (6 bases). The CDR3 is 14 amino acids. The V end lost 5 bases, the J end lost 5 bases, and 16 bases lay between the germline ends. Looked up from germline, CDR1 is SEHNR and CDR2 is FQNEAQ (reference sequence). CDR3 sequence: CASSPSGLSHEQYF. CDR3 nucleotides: TGTGCCAGCAGCCCCTCGGGACTGTCCCACGAGCAGTACTTC.

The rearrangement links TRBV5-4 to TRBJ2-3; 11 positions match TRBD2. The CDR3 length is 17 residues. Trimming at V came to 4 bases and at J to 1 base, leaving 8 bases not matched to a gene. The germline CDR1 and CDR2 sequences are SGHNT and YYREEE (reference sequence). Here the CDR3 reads CASSHLGTSGRTDTQYF. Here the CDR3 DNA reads TGTGCCAGCAGCCATTTAGGGACTAGCGGTCGCACAGATACGCAGTATTTT.

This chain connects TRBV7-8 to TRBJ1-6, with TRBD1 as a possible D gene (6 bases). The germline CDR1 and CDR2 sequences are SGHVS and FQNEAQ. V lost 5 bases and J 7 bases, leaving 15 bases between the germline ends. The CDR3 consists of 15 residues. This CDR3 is CASSAYRAGNSPLHF. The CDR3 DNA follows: TGTGCCAGCAGCGCCTACAGGGCTGGCAATTCACCCCTCCACTTT.

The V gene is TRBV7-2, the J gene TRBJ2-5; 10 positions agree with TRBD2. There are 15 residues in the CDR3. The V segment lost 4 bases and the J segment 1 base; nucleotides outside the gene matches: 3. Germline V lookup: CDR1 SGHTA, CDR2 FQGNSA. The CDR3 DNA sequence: TGTGCCAGCAGCTACCAGCGGGGGGGCCAAGAGACCCAGTACTTC. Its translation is CASSYQRGGQETQYF.

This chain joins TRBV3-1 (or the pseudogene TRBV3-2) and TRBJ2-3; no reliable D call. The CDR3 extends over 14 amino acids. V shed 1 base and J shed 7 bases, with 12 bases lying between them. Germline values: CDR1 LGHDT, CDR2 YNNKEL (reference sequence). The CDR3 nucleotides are TGTGCCAGCAGCCAAGGTACAGATAAGAATACGCAGTATTTT. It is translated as CASSQGTDKNTQYF.

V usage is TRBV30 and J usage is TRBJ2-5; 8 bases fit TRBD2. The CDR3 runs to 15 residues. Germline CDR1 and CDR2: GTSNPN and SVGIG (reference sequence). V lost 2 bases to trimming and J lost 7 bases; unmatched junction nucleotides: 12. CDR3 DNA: TGTGCCTGGAGTAGGTTCGACGGGGGGGAAGGGACCCAGTACTTC. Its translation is CAWSRFDGGEGTQYF.

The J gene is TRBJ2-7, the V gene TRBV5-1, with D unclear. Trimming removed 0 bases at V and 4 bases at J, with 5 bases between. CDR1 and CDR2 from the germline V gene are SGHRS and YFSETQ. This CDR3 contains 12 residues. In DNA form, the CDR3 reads TGCGCCAGCAGCTTGGACAAATACGAGCAGTACTTC. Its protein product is CASSLDKYEQYF.

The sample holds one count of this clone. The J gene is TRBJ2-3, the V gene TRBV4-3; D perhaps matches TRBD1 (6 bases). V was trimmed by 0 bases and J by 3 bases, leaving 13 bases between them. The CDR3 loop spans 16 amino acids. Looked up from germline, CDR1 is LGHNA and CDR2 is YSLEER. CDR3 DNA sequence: TGCGCCAGCAGCCAAGAGGGGCAGGGGAGTACAGATACGCAGTATTTT. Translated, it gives CASSQEGQGSTDTQYF.

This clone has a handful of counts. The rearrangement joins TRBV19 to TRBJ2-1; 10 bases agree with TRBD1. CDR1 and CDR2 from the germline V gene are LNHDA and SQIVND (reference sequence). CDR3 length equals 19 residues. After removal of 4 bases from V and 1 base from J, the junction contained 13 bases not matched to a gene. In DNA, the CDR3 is TGTGCCAGTAGTACACTTCGCGCCGGACAGGGGGAGTCCTACAATGAGCAGTTCTTC. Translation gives CASSTLRAGQGESYNEQFF.